Below, one T cell receptor beta chain is given with its context. The germline V gene encodes CDR1 LGHNA and CDR2 YNFKEQ. The CDR3 covers 16 residues. Trimming at V came to 0 bases and at J to 1 base, leaving 2 bases not matched to a gene. The sample is drawn from a study of blood T cell repertoires in COVID-19. Turning to the study itself: Some COVID-19 samples were acute and others convalescent; all came from the United States, Italy and Spain. The cDNA or gDNA used as material had been derived from T cells, B-cell-depleted T cells, or PBMCs.

Per the study methods: Amplification with reference gene primers provided the estimates of nucleated cell counts. The data were produced by immunoSEQ multiplex PCR, yet TCRdb's version contains in-frame clones alone and is incomplete. V and J calls and clone size come straight from that table; D and trimming were deduced from the DNA. Of around 180,000 clones in the sample, 83% are singletons; the top ten hold more than 1.5%. This sequence was found in a human donor in a cohort sampled during active COVID-19. The chain has TRBV4-2 and TRBJ2-5, with TRBD2 matching 10 bases. The sequencing input was peripheral blood. Here the CDR3 DNA reads TGTGCCAGCAGCCAAGAACTAGCGGGAATCCAAGAGACCCAGTACTTC. Its protein product is CASSQELAGIQETQYF.